A selection of T cell receptor beta chains follows, all from one sample in a study of identical twins. TCRdb itself ran the 5' RACE reads through MiXCR, one entry per CDR3 protein. The table has around 200,000 distinct CDR3 sequences, around 10% seen once. Material for sequencing was memory (CD45RO+) T cells sorted from blood. The source is a woman aged 18-29 years in good health. CDR3s include the opening cysteine and the closing phenylalanine or tryptophan. The order of the fields is clone size, J gene, D gene, V gene, CDR3 DNA, CDR3 protein. The D gene is left open where the match is weak. Expanded clones are given a class, and other clones once, few, many or no size at all.

clone size: -; J gene: TRBJ2-1; D gene: TRBD2; V gene: TRBV2; CDR3 DNA: TGTGCCAGCAGGAAACTAGCGGGGATCAACAATGAGCAGTTCTTC; CDR3 protein: CASRKLAGINNEQFF
clone size: -; J gene: TRBJ2-1; D gene: -; V gene: TRBV20-1; CDR3 DNA: TGCAGTGCTACTGGGGGCGGCCTATCTGAGCAGTTCTTC; CDR3 protein: CSATGGGLSEQFF
clone size: -; J gene: TRBJ2-1; D gene: TRBD2; V gene: TRBV7-8; CDR3 DNA: TGTGCCAGCTGCCTAGCGGGCACGACCAGCTCCTACAATGAGCAGTTCTTC; CDR3 protein: CASCLAGTTSSYNEQFF
clone size: -; J gene: TRBJ2-3; D gene: -; V gene: TRBV20-1; CDR3 DNA: TGCAGTGCTAAGAGGGGGGCAGATACGCAGTATTTT; CDR3 protein: CSAKRGADTQYF
clone size: -; J gene: TRBJ2-7; D gene: -; V gene: TRBV29-1; CDR3 DNA: TGCAGCGTTGATAACCCGAACAACTCCTACGAGCAGTACTTC; CDR3 protein: CSVDNPNNSYEQYF
clone size: -; J gene: TRBJ1-2; D gene: -; V gene: TRBV15; CDR3 DNA: TGTGCCACCAGCAGCCAGGGCGTAGGCTATGGCTACACCTTC; CDR3 protein: CATSSQGVGYGYTF
clone size: -; J gene: TRBJ2-3; D gene: -; V gene: TRBV30; CDR3 DNA: TGTGCCGGGGGTACAGATACGCAGTATTTT; CDR3 protein: CAGGTDTQYF
clone size: -; J gene: TRBJ1-5; D gene: -; V gene: TRBV9; CDR3 DNA: TGTGCCAGCAGCGTAGACCCGGACAATCAGCCCCAGCATTTT; CDR3 protein: CASSVDPDNQPQHF
clone size: -; J gene: TRBJ2-5; D gene: -; V gene: TRBV29-1; CDR3 DNA: TGCAGCGTTGGGGGCGCCCAAGAGACCCAGTACTTC; CDR3 protein: CSVGGAQETQYF
clone size: many; J gene: TRBJ1-6; D gene: -; V gene: TRBV5-1; CDR3 DNA: TGCGCCAGCAGCTTGTCGACAGCCCTTAATTCACCCCTCCACTTT; CDR3 protein: CASSLSTALNSPLHF
clone size: few; J gene: TRBJ2-3; D gene: TRBD2; V gene: TRBV11-2; CDR3 DNA: TGTGCCAGCAGCTTATTTCTATTAGTCGTGAAGGGACTAACAGATACGCAGTATTTT; CDR3 protein: CASSLFLLVVKGLTDTQYF
clone size: few; J gene: TRBJ1-1; D gene: TRBD1; V gene: TRBV3-1; CDR3 DNA: TGTGCCAGCAGCCCTTTCGGACAGGGAGGGGTAGCTTTCTTT; CDR3 protein: CASSPFGQGGVAFF
clone size: -; J gene: TRBJ2-7; D gene: -; V gene: TRBV5-5; CDR3 DNA: TGTGCCAGCCGAGCTACGCAAGGCCTCGACGAGCAGTACTTC; CDR3 protein: CASRATQGLDEQYF
clone size: few; J gene: TRBJ2-1; D gene: -; V gene: TRBV7-2; CDR3 DNA: TGTGCCAGCAGCTTCCCCAGGGGCGAGCAGTTCTTC; CDR3 protein: CASSFPRGEQFF
clone size: many; J gene: TRBJ1-3; D gene: -; V gene: TRBV5-6; CDR3 DNA: TGTGCCAGCAGCTTGGTCTCGGCTGTTGGAAACACCATATATTTT; CDR3 protein: CASSLVSAVGNTIYF
clone size: few; J gene: TRBJ2-5; D gene: TRBD2; V gene: TRBV6-5; CDR3 DNA: TGTGCCAGCAGTTACTCTTGGACTAGCAGCCAAGAGACCCAGTACTTC; CDR3 protein: CASSYSWTSSQETQYF
clone size: few; J gene: TRBJ2-1; D gene: TRBD2; V gene: TRBV11-2; CDR3 DNA: TGTGCCAGCAGCTTAGCGACTAGCGCCAACAATGAGCAGTTCTTC; CDR3 protein: CASSLATSANNEQFF
clone size: few; J gene: TRBJ2-6; D gene: TRBD1; V gene: TRBV20-1; CDR3 DNA: TGCAGTGCCCGGGACAGGGCGACTGGGGCCAACGTCCTGACTTTC; CDR3 protein: CSARDRATGANVLTF
clone size: -; J gene: TRBJ2-7; D gene: -; V gene: TRBV29-1; CDR3 DNA: TGCAGCGCGGGGCAGGTCGACTACGAGCAGTACTTC; CDR3 protein: CSAGQVDYEQYF
clone size: few; J gene: TRBJ2-5; D gene: -; V gene: TRBV5-6; CDR3 DNA: TGTGCCAGCAGCTTGGCCGGGGGACCCCCAGAGACCCAGTACTTC; CDR3 protein: CASSLAGGPPETQYF
clone size: -; J gene: TRBJ1-1; D gene: -; V gene: TRBV11-3; CDR3 DNA: TGTGCCAGCAGCCCCTCCGAGGGGGGGACTGAAGCTTTCTTT; CDR3 protein: CASSPSEGGTEAFF
clone size: many; J gene: TRBJ2-2; D gene: -; V gene: TRBV5-5; CDR3 DNA: TGTGCCAGCAGCTTGGGAGTGGAGCTGTTTTTT; CDR3 protein: CASSLGVELFF
clone size: few; J gene: TRBJ2-3; D gene: TRBD2; V gene: TRBV6-2/TRBV6-3; CDR3 DNA: TGTGCCAGCAGTTCGGGACTAGCGCTGACAGATACGCAGTATTTT; CDR3 protein: CASSSGLALTDTQYF
clone size: many; J gene: TRBJ2-7; D gene: -; V gene: TRBV6-1; CDR3 DNA: TGTGCCAGCACCCCCCCAGCTAAGTACGAGCAGTACTTC; CDR3 protein: CASTPPAKYEQYF
clone size: many; J gene: TRBJ2-7; D gene: -; V gene: TRBV6-2/TRBV6-3; CDR3 DNA: TGTGCCAGCAGTTACAAGGGATCAGGCGAGCAGTACTTC; CDR3 protein: CASSYKGSGEQYF
clone size: few; J gene: TRBJ2-3; D gene: TRBD2; V gene: TRBV7-7; CDR3 DNA: TGTGCTAGCAGCCCATCGGGGGGGATGTCTGGAGATACGCAGTATTTT; CDR3 protein: CASSPSGGMSGDTQYF
clone size: few; J gene: TRBJ1-4; D gene: -; V gene: TRBV7-8; CDR3 DNA: TGTGCCAGCAGCTTAGCGGCAAGGACGTGGAATGAAAAACTGTTTTTT; CDR3 protein: CASSLAARTWNEKLFF
clone size: many; J gene: TRBJ2-5; D gene: -; V gene: TRBV20-1; CDR3 DNA: TGCAGTGCTGCCTCGGGCGGGGGCTACCAAGAGACCCAGTACTTC; CDR3 protein: CSAASGGGYQETQYF
clone size: -; J gene: TRBJ2-1; D gene: -; V gene: TRBV7-9; CDR3 DNA: TGTGCCAGCAGCTTACTGGGCGGGTGGGGGACCTACAATGAGCAGTTCTTC; CDR3 protein: CASSLLGGWGTYNEQFF
clone size: many; J gene: TRBJ1-5; D gene: -; V gene: TRBV12-3/TRBV12-4; CDR3 DNA: TGTGCCAGCACCCTCAAGAATAATCAGCCCCAGCATTTT; CDR3 protein: CASTLKNNQPQHF
clone size: -; J gene: TRBJ2-1; D gene: TRBD2; V gene: TRBV18; CDR3 DNA: TGTGCCAGCTCACCACTCACTAGCGGGGGGGCCAGGGCCTACAATGAGCAGTTCTTC; CDR3 protein: CASSPLTSGGARAYNEQFF
clone size: few; J gene: TRBJ2-2; D gene: -; V gene: TRBV2; CDR3 DNA: TGTGCCAGCATGTGGGGTACGAACACCGGGGAGCTGTTTTTT; CDR3 protein: CASMWGTNTGELFF
clone size: -; J gene: TRBJ2-7; D gene: -; V gene: TRBV18; CDR3 DNA: TGTGCCAGCTCACCGTTGGGGGGAAGAACCTACGAGCAGTACTTC; CDR3 protein: CASSPLGGRTYEQYF
clone size: -; J gene: TRBJ2-2; D gene: -; V gene: TRBV6-4; CDR3 DNA: TGTGCCAGCAGTGACTCGAATAGGGACGGGGACACCGGGGAGCTGTTTTTT; CDR3 protein: CASSDSNRDGDTGELFF
clone size: many; J gene: TRBJ2-4; D gene: -; V gene: TRBV27; CDR3 DNA: TGTGCCAGCAGTCCGATCCCCGTAGCCAAAAACATTCAGTACTTC; CDR3 protein: CASSPIPVAKNIQYF
clone size: -; J gene: TRBJ2-7; D gene: -; V gene: TRBV2; CDR3 DNA: TGTGCCAGCAGTGAACCAGGAGGGCGGGTATACGAGCAGTACTTC; CDR3 protein: CASSEPGGRVYEQYF
clone size: many; J gene: TRBJ2-2; D gene: -; V gene: TRBV5-1; CDR3 DNA: TGCGCCAGCCAGGGTCAGGACACCGGGGAGCTGTTTTTT; CDR3 protein: CASQGQDTGELFF
clone size: -; J gene: TRBJ2-1; D gene: TRBD1; V gene: TRBV7-9; CDR3 DNA: TGTGCCAGCAGCGAAGGACAGGGGAGGTTCTTC; CDR3 protein: CASSEGQGRFF
clone size: -; J gene: TRBJ2-2; D gene: -; V gene: TRBV12-5; CDR3 DNA: TGTGCTAGTGGTTTGATTAGCGTCGGGGAGCTGTTTTTT; CDR3 protein: CASGLISVGELFF
clone size: -; J gene: TRBJ2-2; D gene: -; V gene: TRBV11-2; CDR3 DNA: TGTGCCAGCACCCCCATGAGGACGGGCGGGGAGCTGTTTTTT; CDR3 protein: CASTPMRTGGELFF
clone size: -; J gene: TRBJ2-1; D gene: -; V gene: TRBV4-3; CDR3 DNA: TGCGCCAGCAGCCTCGAGAGGCGGATCCTCTACAATGAGCAGTTCTTC; CDR3 protein: CASSLERRILYNEQFF
clone size: few; J gene: TRBJ2-7; D gene: -; V gene: TRBV19; CDR3 DNA: TGTGCCAGTAGCCCGAGGTACTTCTCCTACGAGCAGTACTTC; CDR3 protein: CASSPRYFSYEQYF
clone size: many; J gene: TRBJ2-1; D gene: -; V gene: TRBV5-8; CDR3 DNA: TGTGCCAGCAGCTTAAGTTGGTCTGTCAGTGGTGAGCAGTTCTTC; CDR3 protein: CASSLSWSVSGEQFF
clone size: -; J gene: TRBJ1-1; D gene: -; V gene: TRBV19; CDR3 DNA: TGTGCCAGTAGTCCGTCCGGTAACACTGAAGCTTTCTTT; CDR3 protein: CASSPSGNTEAFF
clone size: -; J gene: TRBJ2-3; D gene: TRBD2; V gene: TRBV6-1; CDR3 DNA: TGTGCCAGCAGTGCCAGACTAGCGGGGGTGAGCACAGATACGCAGTATTTT; CDR3 protein: CASSARLAGVSTDTQYF